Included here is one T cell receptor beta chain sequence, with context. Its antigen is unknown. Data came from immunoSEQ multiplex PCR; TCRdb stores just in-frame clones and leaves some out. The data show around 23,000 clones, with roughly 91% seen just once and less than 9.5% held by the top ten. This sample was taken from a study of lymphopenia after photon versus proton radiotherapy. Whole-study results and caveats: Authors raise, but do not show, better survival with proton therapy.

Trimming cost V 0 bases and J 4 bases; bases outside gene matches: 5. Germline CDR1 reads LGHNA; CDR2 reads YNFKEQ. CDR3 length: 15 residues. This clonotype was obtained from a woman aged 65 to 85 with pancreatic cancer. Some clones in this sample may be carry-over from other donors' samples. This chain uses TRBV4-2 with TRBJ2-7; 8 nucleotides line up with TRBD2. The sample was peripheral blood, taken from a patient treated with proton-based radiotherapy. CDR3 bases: TGTGCCAGCAGCCAAGATAGACTAGCGCGGTACGAGCAGTACTTC. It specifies CASSQDRLARYEQYF.